This T cell receptor beta chain comes out of a study of T cell repertoires in cytomegalovirus infection. The overall study: Through public TCR beta signatures, both CMV infection and matching HLA type were indicated. Whole-study results and caveats: HLA-C-restricted TCR beta clonotypes specific for CMV led the ex vivo response. Individuals carrying CMV plus the relevant HLA were identified by cumulative frequency of public TCR beta families.

V gave up 5 bases and J gave up 0 bases, with 17 bases separating them. Per the germline V gene, CDR1 is SGHVT and CDR2 is SQSDAQ. CDR3 size: 17 residues. TCRdb re-analysed the reads in MiXCR, keeping a single row per CDR3 protein. This sample yields about 830,000 distinct CDR3 sequences, of which 30% to 35% are seen a single time; roughly 12% belongs to the top ten. About this clonotype itself: The antigen is undetermined.

This chain links TRBV7-4 with TRBJ2-1; D ambiguous. The source material was cultured CD8+ T cells from PBMCs, sampled from culture after CMV antigen stimulation. The clonotype originates from a human donor in good health (CMV status not recorded). Some clones in this sample may be carry-over from other donors' samples. The CDR3 DNA sequence: TGTGCCAGCAGCCTACCGTTGGATCTCAGCTCCTACAATGAGCAGTTCTTC. Its translation: CASSLPLDLSSYNEQFF.